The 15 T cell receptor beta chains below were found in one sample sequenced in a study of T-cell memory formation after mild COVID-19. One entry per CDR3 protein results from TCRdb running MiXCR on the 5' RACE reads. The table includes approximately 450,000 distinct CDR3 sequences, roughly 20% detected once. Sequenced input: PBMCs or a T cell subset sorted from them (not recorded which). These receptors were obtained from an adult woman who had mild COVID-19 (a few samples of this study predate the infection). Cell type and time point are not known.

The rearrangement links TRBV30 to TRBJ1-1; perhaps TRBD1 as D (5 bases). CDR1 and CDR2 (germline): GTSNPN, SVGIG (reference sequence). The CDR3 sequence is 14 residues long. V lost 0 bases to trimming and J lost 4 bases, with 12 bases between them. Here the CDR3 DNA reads TGTGCCTGGAGTGTAGGGGCTGGGGGCACTGAAGCTTTCTTT. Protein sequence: CAWSVGAGGTEAFF.

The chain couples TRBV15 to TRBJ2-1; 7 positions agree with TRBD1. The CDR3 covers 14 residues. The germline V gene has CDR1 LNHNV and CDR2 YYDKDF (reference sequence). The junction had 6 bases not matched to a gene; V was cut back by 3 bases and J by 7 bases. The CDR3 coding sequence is TGTGCCACCAGCAGCCACAGACAGGGAAATGAGCAGTTCTTC. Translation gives CATSSHRQGNEQFF.

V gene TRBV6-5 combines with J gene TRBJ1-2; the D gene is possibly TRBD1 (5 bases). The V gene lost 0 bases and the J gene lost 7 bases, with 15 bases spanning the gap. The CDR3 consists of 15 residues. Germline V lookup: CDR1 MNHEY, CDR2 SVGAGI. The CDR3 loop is CASSYSIGRAGGYTF. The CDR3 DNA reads TGTGCCAGCAGTTACTCGATCGGCAGGGCGGGTGGCTACACCTTC.

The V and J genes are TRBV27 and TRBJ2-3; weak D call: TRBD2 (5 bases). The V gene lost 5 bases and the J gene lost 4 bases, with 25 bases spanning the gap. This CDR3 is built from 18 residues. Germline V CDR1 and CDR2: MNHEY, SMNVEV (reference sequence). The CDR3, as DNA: TGTGCCAGCAGTCCTATAAATCTAGCTTCCACATCAGCAGATACGCAGTATTTT. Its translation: CASSPINLASTSADTQYF.

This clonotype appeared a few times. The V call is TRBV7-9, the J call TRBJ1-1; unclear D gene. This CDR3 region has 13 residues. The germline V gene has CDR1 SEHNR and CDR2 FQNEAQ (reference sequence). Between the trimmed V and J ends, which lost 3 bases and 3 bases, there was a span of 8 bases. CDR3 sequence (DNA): TGTGCCAGCAGCTTTATAAGGGACACTGAAGCTTTCTTT. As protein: CASSFIRDTEAFF.

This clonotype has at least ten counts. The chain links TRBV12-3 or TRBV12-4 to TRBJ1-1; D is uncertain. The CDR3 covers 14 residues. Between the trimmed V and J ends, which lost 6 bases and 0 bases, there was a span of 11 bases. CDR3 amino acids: CASRHRRMNTEAFF. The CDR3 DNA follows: TGTGCCAGCAGACACAGAAGAATGAACACTGAAGCTTTCTTT.

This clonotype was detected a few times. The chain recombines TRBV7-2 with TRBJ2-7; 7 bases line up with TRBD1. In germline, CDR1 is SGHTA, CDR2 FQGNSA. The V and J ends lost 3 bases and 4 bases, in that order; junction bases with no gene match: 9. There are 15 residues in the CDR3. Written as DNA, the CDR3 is TGTGCCAGCAGCTTCTCGACAGGGTCGGGGTACGAGCAGTACTTC. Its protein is CASSFSTGSGYEQYF.

CDR3 protein: CASTAYNEQFF. CDR3 bases: TGTGCCAGCACCGCCTACAATGAGCAGTTCTTC. The V gene is TRBV6-2 or TRBV6-3, the J gene TRBJ2-1; D is ambiguous. Per germline, CDR1 MNHEY and CDR2 SVGEGT. Trimming removed 7 bases from V and 2 bases from J, with 3 bases in between. CDR3 size: 11 residues.

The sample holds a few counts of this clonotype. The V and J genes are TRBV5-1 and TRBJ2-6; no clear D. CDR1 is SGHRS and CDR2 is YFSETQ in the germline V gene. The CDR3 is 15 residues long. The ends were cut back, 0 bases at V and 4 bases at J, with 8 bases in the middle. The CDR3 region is CASSLESAGANVLTF. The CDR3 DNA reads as TGCGCCAGCAGCTTGGAGAGTGCCGGGGCCAACGTCCTGACTTTC.

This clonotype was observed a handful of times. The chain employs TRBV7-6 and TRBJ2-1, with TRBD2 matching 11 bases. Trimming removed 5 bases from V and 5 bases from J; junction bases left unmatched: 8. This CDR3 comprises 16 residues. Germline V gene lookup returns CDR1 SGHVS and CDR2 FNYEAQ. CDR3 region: CASSPILAGENNEQFF. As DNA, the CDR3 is TGTGCCAGCAGCCCGATACTAGCGGGGGAAAACAATGAGCAGTTCTTC.

This CDR3 is CASLRDRGNEQFF. CDR3 bases: TGTGCCAGCTTGCGGGATCGGGGGAATGAGCAGTTCTTC. The chain recombines TRBV6-1 with TRBJ2-1, with D possibly TRBD2 on 6 matching bases. CDR3 length: 13 residues. Trimming pared 8 bases from V and 7 bases from J, leaving 15 bases between. CDR1 and CDR2 from the germline V gene are MNHNS and SASEGT.

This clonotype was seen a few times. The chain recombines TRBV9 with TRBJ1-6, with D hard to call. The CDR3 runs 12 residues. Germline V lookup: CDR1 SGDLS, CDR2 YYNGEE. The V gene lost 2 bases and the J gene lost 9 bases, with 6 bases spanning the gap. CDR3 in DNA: TGTGCCAGCAGCGTTTCCGGTTCACCCCTCCACTTT. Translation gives CASSVSGSPLHF.

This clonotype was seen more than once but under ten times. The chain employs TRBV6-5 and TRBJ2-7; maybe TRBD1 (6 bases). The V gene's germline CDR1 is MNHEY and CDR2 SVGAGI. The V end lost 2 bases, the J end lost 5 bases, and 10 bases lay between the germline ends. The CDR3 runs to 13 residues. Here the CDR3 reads CASSYVQGNEQYF. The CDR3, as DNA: TGTGCCAGCAGTTACGTACAGGGAAACGAGCAGTACTTC.

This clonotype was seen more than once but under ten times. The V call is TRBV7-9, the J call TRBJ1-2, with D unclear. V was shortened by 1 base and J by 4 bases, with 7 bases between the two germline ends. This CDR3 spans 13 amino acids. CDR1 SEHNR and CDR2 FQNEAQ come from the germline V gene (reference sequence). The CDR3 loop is CASSLDQIYGYTF. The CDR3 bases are TGTGCCAGCAGCTTAGACCAGATCTATGGCTACACCTTC.

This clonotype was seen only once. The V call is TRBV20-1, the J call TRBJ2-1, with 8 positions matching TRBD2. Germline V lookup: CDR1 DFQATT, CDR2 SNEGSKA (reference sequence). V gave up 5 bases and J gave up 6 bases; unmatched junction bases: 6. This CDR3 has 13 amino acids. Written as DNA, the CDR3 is TGCAGTGCTCCCCGGGCGGGGGGCAATGAGCAGTTCTTC. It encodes CSAPRAGGNEQFF.